The 16 T cell receptor beta chains listed next were all sequenced from one sample in a study of T cells after yellow fever vaccination (dated by TCRdb to the late 2010s). According to the study, the label for this sample's treatment or condition signals: live attenuated yellow fever vaccine strain. Receptor libraries were prepared by 5' RACE. Sequencing was carried out with an Illumina HiSeq 2500. The public reads were reprocessed in TCRdb via fastp at Q25 and MiXCR, keeping in-frame beta chains. Identical CDR3 proteins give one entry, which carries the most common genes and DNA. This sample has over 200,000 distinct CDR3 sequences in its table, and 5.5% to 8.5% of those were observed once. The ten largest clonotypes hold more than 1% of the sample. This sample comprised CD4+ T cells sorted from PBMCs, obtained on the day of the yellow fever booster vaccination. The receptors come from a man aged 30-40 years who received the YFV17D yellow fever vaccine.

This clonotype turned up a few times. The chain joins TRBV6-5 to TRBJ1-1, with TRBD1 as a possible D gene (6 bases). The CDR3 covers 15 residues. Trimming shortened V by 4 bases and J by 3 bases, and 15 bases separated the two germline ends. The V gene's germline CDR1 is MNHEY and CDR2 SVGAGI. The CDR3 DNA reads TGTGCCAGCAGTTCGGGGGGGCAGTTCTACACTGAAGCTTTCTTT. Its protein product is CASSSGGQFYTEAFF.

This clonotype was recorded at least ten times. The chain employs TRBV12-3 or TRBV12-4 and TRBJ2-1, with TRBD2 matching 7 bases. The junction had 13 bases not matched to a gene; V was cut back by 4 bases and J by 7 bases. The CDR3 has 16 amino acids. The CDR3 protein is CASSSSVAGVLNEQFF. The CDR3 nucleotides are TGTGCCAGCAGTTCCTCCGTGGCGGGAGTTCTGAATGAGCAGTTCTTC.

This clonotype was detected many times. The rearrangement uses TRBV2 and TRBJ2-2; TRBD2 agrees at 11 bases. CDR1 SNHLY and CDR2 FYNNEI come from the germline V gene. The CDR3 runs to 15 residues. V was clipped by 6 bases and J by 4 bases; unmatched bases: 4. This CDR3 reads CASRGTSGATGELFF. The CDR3 DNA reads TGTGCCAGCAGGGGGACTAGCGGAGCCACCGGGGAGCTGTTTTTT.

This clonotype has at least ten counts. The chain carries TRBV5-1 and TRBJ2-1; maybe TRBD1 (6 bases). V lost 0 bases, J lost 7 bases, and 11 bases lay in between. From germline, CDR1 is SGHRS and CDR2 YFSETQ. This CDR3 is 14 amino acids long. In nucleotides, the CDR3 is TGCGCCAGCAGCTTGGCAACCAGGGGAAATGAGCAGTTCTTC. Its protein is CASSLATRGNEQFF.

This clonotype has a handful of counts. The chain is built from TRBV6-1 and TRBJ1-2, with TRBD1 matching 7 bases. The CDR3 is made up of 15 amino acids. The germline CDR1 and CDR2 sequences are MNHNS and SASEGT. Trimming at V came to 3 bases and at J to 3 bases, leaving 7 bases not matched to a gene. The CDR3 sequence is CASSDRNRGDYGYTF. The DNA for the CDR3 is TGTGCCAGCAGTGACCGAAACAGGGGAGACTATGGCTACACCTTC.

This clonotype was detected a few times. The CDR3 bases are TGCAGTGCTACACTAAGGCTAGAACGACGTACAGGGGACGGCTACACCTTC. As protein: CSATLRLERRTGDGYTF. The chain has TRBV20-1 and TRBJ1-2; TRBD1 agrees at 7 bases. V gave up 4 bases and J gave up 8 bases; unmatched junction bases: 22. Germline V CDR1 and CDR2: DFQATT, SNEGSKA (reference sequence). The CDR3 runs to 17 residues.

This rearrangement joins TRBV29-1 to TRBJ2-5; D call uncertain. V lost 6 bases and J lost 4, with 15 bases in between. CDR3 length equals 13 residues. Germline loops: CDR1 SQVTM, CDR2 ANQGSEA. In DNA, the CDR3 is TGCAGCGTCCTGCTGCCAGGCATAGAGACCCAGTACTTC. Protein product: CSVLLPGIETQYF. The full variable domain, rest sourced from reference TRBV29-1 and TRBJ2-5, is SAVISQKPSRDICQRGTSLTIQCQVDSQVTMMFWYRQQPGQSLTLIATANQGSEATYESGFVIDKFPISRPNLTFSTLTVSNMSPEDSSIYLCSVLLPGIETQYFGPGTRLLVL.

At least ten counts were recorded for this clonotype. The chain couples TRBV20-1 to TRBJ1-4; 10 bases are shared with TRBD1. Looked up from germline, CDR1 is DFQATT and CDR2 is SNEGSKA (reference sequence). V dropped 0 bases and J dropped 8; count of bases not matched to a gene: 3. This CDR3 contains 14 residues. CDR3 sequence (DNA): TGCAGTGCTAGAGAGACAGGGGGCGCGGAAAAACTGTTTTTT. It yields the protein CSARETGGAEKLFF.

This clonotype has a handful of counts. This chain joins TRBV7-2 and TRBJ2-1; 7 bases map to TRBD2. V dropped 5 bases and J dropped 2; count of bases not matched to a gene: 6. The germline V gene has CDR1 SGHTA and CDR2 FQGNSA. This CDR3 is 15 amino acids long. CDR3 residues: CASSDFGTTYNEQFF. CDR3 DNA: TGTGCCAGCAGCGACTTTGGGACTACCTACAATGAGCAGTTCTTC.

Many counts were recorded for this clonotype. The gene calls are TRBV5-1 and TRBJ2-5; D uncertain. The CDR3 totals 13 residues. CDR1 SGHRS and CDR2 YFSETQ come from the germline V gene. The ends were cut back, 5 bases at V and 2 bases at J, with 10 bases in the middle. The CDR3 nucleotides are TGCGCCAGCAGTGATCCAGGACAAGAGACCCAGTACTTC. Its translation: CASSDPGQETQYF.

This clonotype was picked up many times. The gene calls are TRBV7-6 and TRBJ2-5; a possible D gene is TRBD2 (5 bases). This CDR3 is built from 14 residues. Germline lookup yields CDR1 SGHVS and CDR2 FNYEAQ. The V gene lost 0 bases and the J gene lost 5 bases, with 10 bases spanning the gap. CDR3 loop: CASSLAGVGETQYF. In DNA form, the CDR3 reads TGTGCCAGCAGCTTAGCGGGAGTGGGGGAGACCCAGTACTTC.

With regard to this clonotype: Given a much more abundant clone one base away, this may be a read error. CDR3 DNA: TGTGCCATCAGCTTAGGGGCAGATACGCAGTATTTT. It is translated as CAISLGADTQYF. The rearrangement joins TRBV11-2 to TRBJ2-3; tentatively, D is TRBD1 (5 bases). Germline V gene data show CDR1 as SGHAT and CDR2 as FQNNGV. This CDR3 comprises 12 residues.

This clonotype was detected ten times or more. V is TRBV7-2 and J is TRBJ2-1; 14 bases align to TRBD2. The trim removed 5 bases at V and 7 bases at J, leaving 4 bases unmatched. CDR1 SGHTA and CDR2 FQGNSA come from the germline V gene. The CDR3 extends over 15 amino acids. The CDR3 DNA reads as TGTGCCAGCAGCCCCGGACTAGCGGGAGGTAATGAGCAGTTCTTC. It codes for CASSPGLAGGNEQFF. Filled out from reference TRBV7-2 and TRBJ2-1, the complete variable domain reads GAGVSQSPSNKVTEKGKDVELRCDPISGHTALYWYRQSLGQGLEFLIYFQGNSAPDKSGLPSDRFSAERTGGSVSTLTIQRTQQEDSAVYLCASSPGLAGGNEQFFGPGTRLTVL.

This clonotype was seen ten or more times. The rearrangement joins TRBV27 to TRBJ1-6, with D unclear. Trimming cost V 1 base and J 5 bases, with 0 bases left between them. The CDR3 is 12 amino acids. Per the germline V gene, CDR1 is MNHEY and CDR2 is SMNVEV (reference sequence). The CDR3 sequence: CASSLYNSPLHF. As DNA, the CDR3 is TGTGCCAGCAGTTTATATAATTCACCCCTCCACTTT.

This clonotype was recorded many times. This chain connects TRBV12-3 or TRBV12-4 to TRBJ1-4; 10 nucleotides align to TRBD1. The CDR3 spans 14 residues. With 7 bases clipped from V and 8 bases from J, the junction kept 7 bases outside the gene matches. CDR3 bases: TGTGCCAGCACCCGGACAGGGGGAGCGGAAAAACTGTTTTTT. Translating gives CASTRTGGAEKLFF.

The sample holds many counts of this clonotype. The chain employs TRBV28 and TRBJ2-3; D gene ambiguous. This CDR3 has 14 amino acids. Germline values: CDR1 MDHEN, CDR2 SYDVKM. Trimming left V 6 bases short and J 0 bases short, with 10 bases between. As DNA, the CDR3 is TGTGCCAGCAGAGATACACTGAGCACAGATACGCAGTATTTT. This encodes CASRDTLSTDTQYF.